This passage covers 20 T cell receptor beta chains from one sample sequenced in a study of cytomegalovirus exposure and HLA in healthy donors. Use of 60 Vbeta and 13 Jbeta primers characterized the PCR. Repertoires were generated with immunoSEQ multiplex PCR, while TCRdb's copy carries only in-frame clones and drops some. The table lists about 200,000 clones, roughly 77% of them singletons, with about 1.6% in the top ten. The sample was PBMCs. The source is a woman aged 45 to 65 in good health and CMV-seronegative.

The chain joins TRBV12-5 to TRBJ1-1, with a possible D match to TRBD1 (5 bases). Germline V gene sequence: CDR1 LGHNT, CDR2 FRNRAP. The CDR3 is 13 amino acids. V gave up 1 base and J gave up 5 bases, with 8 bases separating them. CDR3 amino acids: CASGLDRQTEAFF. The CDR3 coding sequence is TGTGCTAGTGGTTTGGACAGGCAAACTGAAGCTTTCTTT.

The chain couples TRBV7-2 to TRBJ1-1, with 7 bases matching TRBD1. V lost 3 bases to trimming and J lost 2 bases; unmatched junction nucleotides: 3. The germline V gene has CDR1 SGHTA and CDR2 FQGNSA. This CDR3 contains 14 residues. CDR3 bases: TGTGCCAGCAGCTTGACAGGGTCTAACACTGAAGCTTTCTTT. Translating gives CASSLTGSNTEAFF.

This rearrangement joins TRBV27 to TRBJ1-1, with 7 positions matching TRBD1. There are 15 residues in the CDR3. Germline V gives CDR1 MNHEY, CDR2 SMNVEV (reference sequence). J was trimmed by 4 bases and V by 3 bases; bases with no gene match: 8. CDR3 in amino acids: CASSFYSGGGTEAFF. The CDR3 DNA reads as TGTGCCAGCAGTTTCTACTCAGGGGGAGGCACTGAAGCTTTCTTT.

J is TRBJ1-2 and V is TRBV7-2, with D uncertain. The CDR3 contains 12 residues. CDR1 SGHTA and CDR2 FQGNSA come from the germline V gene. The ends were cut back, 7 bases at V and 4 bases at J, with 10 bases in the middle. The CDR3 DNA sequence: TGTGCCAGCATCCTGGGGAGCTATGGCTACACCTTC. It is translated as CASILGSYGYTF. Variable domain in full (rest from reference TRBV7-2 and TRBJ1-2): GAGVSQSPSNKVTEKGKDVELRCDPISGHTALYWYRQSLGQGLEFLIYFQGNSAPDKSGLPSDRFSAERTGGSVSTLTIQRTQQEDSAVYLCASILGSYGYTFGSGTRLTVV.

This chain links TRBV2 with TRBJ2-7; 11 bases agree with TRBD1. V lost 1 base and J lost 0; bases outside the gene matches: 2. This CDR3 has 16 residues. Germline V gene lookup returns CDR1 SNHLY and CDR2 FYNNEI. CDR3 nucleotide sequence: TGTGCCAGCAGTGAAGGGGGACAGGGGGTCTCCTACGAGCAGTACTTC. This encodes CASSEGGQGVSYEQYF.

The chain links TRBV27 to TRBJ2-1, with TRBD2 matching 7 bases. V gave up 3 bases and J gave up 4 bases; unmatched junction bases: 6. CDR1 MNHEY and CDR2 SMNVEV come from the germline V gene (reference sequence). This CDR3 has 15 residues. CDR3 nucleotides: TGTGCCAGCAGTTTTCCGGGAGGCTCGTACAATGAGCAGTTCTTC. Protein: CASSFPGGSYNEQFF.

This clone occurred a few times. The rearrangement links TRBV23-1 to TRBJ2-1; a possible D gene is TRBD1 (5 bases). TRBV23-1 is reported as an ORF; its role is uncertain. The V end lost 8 bases, the J end lost 4 bases, and 9 bases lay between the germline ends. This CDR3 has 12 amino acids. The CDR3 DNA is TGCGCCAGCTTGACAGTTTACAATGAGCAGTTCTTC. Its translation is CASLTVYNEQFF.

The chain uses TRBV5-6 and TRBJ2-7; TRBD2 matches at 10 bases. The germline gives CDR1 SGHDT, CDR2 YYEEEE. CDR3 size: 16 residues. V was pared by 3 bases and J by 2 bases, with 8 bases of the junction left unmatched. The CDR3, as DNA: TGTGCCAGCAGCTCCCCTAGCGGGAGACCTCCCTACGAGCAGTACTTC. It encodes CASSSPSGRPPYEQYF.

The chain links TRBV21-1 to TRBJ1-2; TRBD1, as called in the table, went unchecked against the DNA. TRBV21-1 is flagged as a pseudogene. This CDR3 has 14 residues. The CDR3 sequence is CASSPRDREEGYTF. The CDR3 DNA reads as TGTGCCAGCAGCCCCCGGGACAGGGAGGAAGGCTACACCTTC.

The J gene is TRBJ1-1, the V gene TRBV7-2, with D perhaps matching TRBD1 (5 bases). CDR3 length equals 15 residues. In germline, CDR1 is SGHTA, CDR2 FQGNSA. With 5 bases removed from V and 6 bases from J, the gap between germline ends came to 19 bases. The CDR3 reads CASSPRGQWGAEAFF. In nucleotides, the CDR3 is TGTGCCAGCAGCCCCCGGGGTCAGTGGGGGGCTGAAGCTTTCTTT.

The V gene is TRBV5-1, the J gene TRBJ1-1; D might be TRBD1 (5 bases). Deletions cut 0 bases from V and 0 bases from J, with 12 bases between. CDR3 length: 16 amino acids. The germline V gene has CDR1 SGHRS and CDR2 YFSETQ. CDR3 residues: CASSLAGLGLNTEAFF. The CDR3 nucleotides read TGCGCCAGCAGCTTGGCGGGACTCGGGCTGAACACTGAAGCTTTCTTT.

The table lists this clone with a few counts. The chain recombines TRBV28 with TRBJ2-7; TRBD2 agrees at 7 bases. The CDR3 has 12 residues. Germline CDR1 reads MDHEN; CDR2 reads SYDVKM. The V gene end was trimmed by 10 bases and the J gene end by 3 bases; junction bases not matched to a gene: 6. The CDR3: CATGGLVYEQYF. CDR3 in DNA: TGTGCCACCGGAGGACTAGTCTACGAGCAGTACTTC.

The chain combines TRBV11-3 with TRBJ1-1, with TRBD1 matching over 7 bases. The V gene end was trimmed by 3 bases and the J gene end by 1 base; junction bases not matched to a gene: 11. The CDR3 covers 17 residues. Germline loops: CDR1 SGHNT, CDR2 YENEEA. Written as DNA, the CDR3 is TGTGCCAGCAGCTTCCCAATACGACAGGGAAAGAACACTGAAGCTTTCTTT. Residues: CASSFPIRQGKNTEAFF. Full variable domain (outside the CDR3, taken from reference TRBV11-3 and TRBJ1-1): EAGVVQSPRYKIIEKKQPVAFWCNPISGHNTLYWYLQNLGQGPELLIRYENEEAVDDSQLPKDRFSAERLKGVDSTLKIQPAELGDSAVYLCASSFPIRQGKNTEAFFGQGTRLTVV.

This clone appeared many times. The chain has TRBV6-5 and TRBJ2-7; 8 bases agree with TRBD2. V dropped 2 bases and J dropped 0; count of bases not matched to a gene: 3. The CDR3 is 15 residues long. The germline CDR1 and CDR2 sequences are MNHEY and SVGAGI. CDR3 region: CASSYPSGSSYEQYF. The CDR3 region has the DNA TGTGCCAGCAGTTACCCGAGCGGGAGCTCCTACGAGCAGTACTTC.

V is TRBV29-1 and J is TRBJ2-1; 9 bases match TRBD2. The CDR3 loop spans 16 amino acids. J gave up 4 bases and V 1 base, and 8 bases lay outside the gene matches. The germline V gene encodes CDR1 SQVTM and CDR2 ANQGSEA. CDR3 amino acids: CSVEGSSGTFYNEQFF. The CDR3 region has the DNA TGCAGCGTTGAAGGGTCTAGCGGGACTTTTTACAATGAGCAGTTCTTC.

The chain carries TRBV28 and TRBJ2-7; 8 nucleotides match TRBD2. The CDR3 loop spans 14 amino acids. Trimming cost V 1 base and J 6 bases; bases outside gene matches: 5. Germline V CDR1 and CDR2: MDHEN, SYDVKM. CDR3: CASSLSGGRTEQYF. DNA of the CDR3: TGTGCCAGCAGTTTATCGGGCGGGAGGACCGAGCAGTACTTC.

Regarding this clone: Other DNA sequences in this specimen translate into the identical CDR3. The chain recombines TRBV5-1 with TRBJ2-7; D is possibly TRBD2 (6 bases). This CDR3 is 12 amino acids long. The V end was cut by 4 bases, the J end by 5 bases, with 10 bases between. Per the germline V gene, CDR1 is SGHRS and CDR2 is YFSETQ. Here the CDR3 DNA reads TGCGCCAGCAGCCGGGACTTCCACGAGCAGTACTTC. Translation: CASSRDFHEQYF.

The J gene is TRBJ2-3, the V gene TRBV7-2; D may be TRBD1 (6 bases). V lost 4 bases and J 0 bases, leaving 11 bases between the germline ends. The CDR3 spans 15 residues. Per the germline V gene, CDR1 is SGHTA and CDR2 is FQGNSA. CDR3 in DNA: TGTGCCAGCAGCTCGGACAGCGCTAGCACAGATACGCAGTATTTT. Translating it yields CASSSDSASTDTQYF.

V usage is TRBV5-5 and J usage is TRBJ1-5, with D tentatively TRBD1 (6 bases). The germline V and J ends were trimmed by 0 bases and 6 bases, with 10 bases remaining between them. CDR3 size: 14 residues. The germline CDR1 and CDR2 sequences are SGHKS and YYEKEE (reference sequence). This chain's CDR3 is CASSLAGGAQPQHF. In nucleotides, the CDR3 is TGTGCCAGCAGCTTGGCGGGGGGGGCTCAGCCCCAGCATTTT.

The chain joins TRBV28 to TRBJ1-2; D may be TRBD1 (5 bases). The V end was cut by 6 bases, the J end by 3 bases, with 11 bases between. The CDR3 length is 13 residues. The V gene's germline CDR1 is MDHEN and CDR2 SYDVKM. The CDR3 DNA follows: TGTGCCAGCAGGGGGTCAGGGTACTATGGCTACACCTTC. Translation gives CASRGSGYYGYTF.